This T cell receptor (beta chain) was recovered during a study of shared T cell receptors in the human thymus. This CDR3 contains 20 residues. Germline loops: CDR1 SGHRS, CDR2 YFSETQ. V lost 4 bases, J lost 3 bases, and 29 bases lay in between. Using immunoSEQ multiplex PCR, the repertoire was profiled, and TCRdb retains in-frame clones only, with some absent. The sample holds hundreds of thousands of clones, approximately 90% seen once. In this sample, this clone turned up once. These data are also associated with another study on human thymus T cells. This second study says: Donors were healthy Finnish infants having corrective surgery for congenital heart defects.

The receptor was isolated from a boy under two years old with a congenital heart defect. The sample comprised thymocytes. The chain links TRBV5-1 to TRBJ2-1, with a tentative D call TRBD2 (6 bases). The DNA for the CDR3 is TGCGCCAGCAGCCCCCTTTATTGGAAGGGGAGGCCGCCGGACTACAATGAGCAGTTCTTC. It codes for CASSPLYWKGRPPDYNEQFF.